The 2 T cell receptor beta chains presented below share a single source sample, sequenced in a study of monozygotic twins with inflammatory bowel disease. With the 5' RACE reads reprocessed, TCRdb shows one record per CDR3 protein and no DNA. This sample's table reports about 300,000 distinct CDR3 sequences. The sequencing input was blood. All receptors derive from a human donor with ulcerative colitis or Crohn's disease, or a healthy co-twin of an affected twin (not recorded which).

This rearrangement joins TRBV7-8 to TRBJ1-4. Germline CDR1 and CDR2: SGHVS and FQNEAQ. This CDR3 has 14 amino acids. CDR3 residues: CASSLGRQNEKLFF.

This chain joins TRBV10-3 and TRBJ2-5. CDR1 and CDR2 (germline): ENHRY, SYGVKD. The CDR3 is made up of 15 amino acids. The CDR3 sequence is CAISEPRVSSETQYF.